The rows below give T cell receptor beta chains drawn from one sample of a study of blood T cell repertoires in COVID-19. TCRdb's table, derived via immunoSEQ multiplex PCR, lists solely in-frame clones and lacks some. The sample shows 20,000 to 25,000 clones, 65% to 90% of them seen only once. Sequences were obtained from peripheral blood. All receptors come from a middle-aged man with active COVID-19. Both conserved end residues are part of each CDR3. The D gene is left open where the match is weak.

V gene	D gene	J gene	CDR3 protein	CDR3 DNA
TRBV18	.	TRBJ1-5	CASSPMRELGQPQHF	TGTGCCAGCTCACCAATGCGGGAATTGGGTCAGCCCCAGCATTTT
TRBV5-6	.	TRBJ1-1	CASSSSSWYTEAFF	TGTGCCAGCAGCTCGTCGAGCTGGTACACTGAAGCTTTCTTT
TRBV7-2	TRBD2	TRBJ2-3	CASSLVAGSSTDTQYF	TGTGCCAGCAGCTTAGTAGCGGGGAGTAGCACAGATACGCAGTATTTT
TRBV27	.	TRBJ1-1	CASSPTVWSTEAFF	TGTGCCAGCAGTCCGACAGTTTGGAGCACTGAAGCTTTCTTT
TRBV5-1	TRBD2	TRBJ2-3	CASSFPTSGGHTDTQYF	TGCGCCAGCAGCTTCCCGACTAGCGGGGGACACACAGATACGCAGTATTTT
TRBV7-2	TRBD1	TRBJ1-5	CASSLTGTVRNQPQHF	TGTGCCAGCAGCTTAACCGGGACAGTTAGGAATCAGCCCCAGCATTTT
TRBV7-6	.	TRBJ2-7	CASSPAGGSSYEQYF	TGTGCCAGCAGCCCGGCGGGCGGTAGCTCCTACGAGCAGTACTTC
TRBV4-1	.	TRBJ1-2	CASTTTGRGEGYTF	TGCGCCAGCACTACAACGGGTCGGGGGGAAGGCTACACCTTC
TRBV6-4	.	TRBJ1-5	CASSKEADQPQHF	TGTGCCAGCAGTAAAGAGGCCGATCAGCCCCAGCATTTT
TRBV2	.	TRBJ1-1	CASSETQGFGTEAFF	TGTGCCAGCAGCGAAACGCAGGGGTTCGGCACTGAAGCTTTCTTT
TRBV5-1	.	TRBJ2-1	CASSSSLSSYNEQFF	TGCGCCAGCAGCTCTTCCCTGAGCTCCTACAATGAGCAGTTCTTC
TRBV19	.	TRBJ2-7	CASSISGNSYEQYF	TGTGCCAGTAGTATATCAGGGAACTCCTACGAGCAGTACTTC